Below are 22 T cell receptor beta chains sequenced from a single sample in a study of T cells in narcolepsy. Measured with immunoSEQ multiplex PCR; TCRdb has only the in-frame clones, and not every one. The table records about 33,000 clones, roughly 90% of them present only once. Material for sequencing was CD45RA- memory CD4+ T cells from PBMCs. The receptors originated from a human donor with narcolepsy.

V and J are TRBV7-9 and TRBJ2-7, with D possibly being TRBD1 (6 bases). Per the germline V gene, CDR1 is SEHNR and CDR2 is FQNEAQ (reference sequence). The CDR3 is made up of 13 amino acids. The V and J ends lost 2 bases and 6 bases respectively, with 11 bases between them. In nucleotides, the CDR3 is TGTGCCAGCAGCTTACCACAGGGAGTCGAGCAGTACTTC. Protein product: CASSLPQGVEQYF.

This chain joins TRBV18 and TRBJ1-5; TRBD1 matches 8 bases. The length of the CDR3 is 14 residues. Germline V CDR1 and CDR2: KGHSH, LQKENI. The ends lost 5 bases at V and 0 bases at J; junction bases unmatched: 0. In nucleotides, the CDR3 is TGTGCCAGCTCAGGACAGGGTAGCAATCAGCCCCAGCATTTT. As protein: CASSGQGSNQPQHF.

The chain joins TRBV19 to TRBJ2-2; TRBD2 aligns across 8 bases. In germline, CDR1 is LNHDA, CDR2 SQIVND (reference sequence). The CDR3 is 16 residues long. V dropped 10 bases and J dropped 5; count of bases not matched to a gene: 15. In DNA, the CDR3 is TGTGCCACCAAGGGGTCTAGCGGGCCCCCGACCGGGGAGCTGTTTTTT. Its protein product is CATKGSSGPPTGELFF.

The chain combines TRBV6-1 with TRBJ1-1; D may be TRBD1 (6 bases). CDR3 length: 11 residues. Germline CDR1 MNHNS, CDR2 SASEGT. Trimming cost V 6 bases and J 6 bases, with 8 bases left between them. CDR3: CASRGGAEAFF. CDR3 in DNA: TGTGCCAGCAGGGGGGGCGCTGAAGCTTTCTTT.

This clone was seen a single time. The rearrangement uses TRBV7-2 and TRBJ2-1; possibly TRBD2 for D (7 bases). Per germline, CDR1 SGHTA and CDR2 FQGNSA. Between the trimmed V and J ends, which lost 5 bases and 0 bases, there was a span of 23 bases. The CDR3 contains 19 residues. The CDR3 DNA reads TGTGCCAGCAGCCGGCCGGGGCGGGGGCCTCACCTCTCCTACAATGAGCAGTTCTTC. The encoded protein is CASSRPGRGPHLSYNEQFF.

This clone was seen more than once but under ten times. The J gene is TRBJ1-5, the V gene TRBV19; a possible D gene is TRBD1 (5 bases). This CDR3 is 16 amino acids long. With 3 bases removed from V and 4 bases from J, the gap between germline ends came to 16 bases. Germline CDR1 and CDR2: LNHDA and SQIVND (reference sequence). The CDR3 sequence: CASSMRGGLRNQPQHF. Here the CDR3 DNA reads TGTGCCAGTAGTATGAGGGGAGGACTTAGAAATCAGCCCCAGCATTTT.

This clone has only one observation. This rearrangement joins TRBV28 to TRBJ1-2; 8 bases agree with TRBD1. After removal of 5 bases from V and 2 bases from J, the junction contained 4 bases not matched to a gene. The CDR3 totals 14 residues. Germline V lookup: CDR1 MDHEN, CDR2 SYDVKM. CDR3 region: CASSRTGRNYGYTF. DNA for the CDR3: TGTGCCAGCAGTCGGACAGGGAGGAACTATGGCTACACCTTC.

The CDR3 bases are TGCGCCAGCAGTGTATCCGGGATCGGCAATGAGCAGTTCTTC. Protein product: CASSVSGIGNEQFF. V is TRBV10-1 and J is TRBJ2-1; D is possibly TRBD2 (5 bases). This CDR3 comprises 14 residues. Germline CDR1 is WNHNN and CDR2 is SYGVQD (reference sequence). Trimming pared 4 bases from V and 6 bases from J, leaving 13 bases between.

This chain joins TRBV2 and TRBJ2-7, with 10 bases fitting TRBD2. The CDR3 sequence is 14 residues long. Trimming cost V 5 bases and J 5 bases; bases outside gene matches: 6. Germline V gene lookup returns CDR1 SNHLY and CDR2 FYNNEI. CDR3 DNA sequence: TGTGCCAGCAGTCTCCTAGCGGGAGTGGACGAGCAGTACTTC. This translates into CASSLLAGVDEQYF.

The rearrangement joins TRBV6-5 to TRBJ2-7, with D unclear. Deletions cut 4 bases from V and 2 bases from J, with 6 bases between. From germline, CDR1 is MNHEY and CDR2 SVGAGI. This CDR3 has 12 amino acids. The CDR3 DNA sequence: TGTGCCAGCAGTTTAGAAGCCTACGAGCAGTACTTC. It specifies CASSLEAYEQYF.

The chain couples TRBV5-1 to TRBJ1-1; a weak D match, TRBD1 (6 bases). Germline V gene lookup returns CDR1 SGHRS and CDR2 YFSETQ. Trimming shortened V by 4 bases and J by 1 base, and 14 bases separated the two germline ends. The CDR3 runs 15 residues. As DNA, the CDR3 is TGCGCCAGCAGCCCACACAGGGCCTCGAACACTGAAGCTTTCTTT. This gives the protein CASSPHRASNTEAFF.

This chain uses TRBV5-1 with TRBJ2-2; TRBD2 matches 11 bases. Germline CDR1 SGHRS, CDR2 YFSETQ. The CDR3 extends over 16 amino acids. J was trimmed by 5 bases and V by 2 bases; bases with no gene match: 5. CDR3 nucleotides: TGCGCCAGCAGCTTTAGGACTAGCGGGTCTACCGGGGAGCTGTTTTTT. Its translation: CASSFRTSGSTGELFF.

The chain links TRBV7-2 to TRBJ2-2, with D tentatively TRBD2 (5 bases). Trimming took off 2 bases at V and 7 bases at J, with 14 bases between the two ends. The CDR3 has 15 amino acids. Germline V gene data show CDR1 as SGHTA and CDR2 as FQGNSA. The CDR3 bases are TGTGCCAGCAGCTTAAAACGGGTGGGGAGCGGGGAGCTGTTTTTT. It encodes CASSLKRVGSGELFF.

The V call is TRBV20-1, the J call TRBJ2-7; no clear D gene. The CDR3 consists of 11 residues. CDR1 is DFQATT, CDR2 SNEGSKA, per germline (reference sequence). Trimming left V 3 bases short and J 12 bases short, with 15 bases between. CDR3 loop: CSASKTETPYF. CDR3 sequence (DNA): TGCAGTGCTAGTAAAACGGAAACCCCGTACTTC.

The J gene is TRBJ2-7, the V gene TRBV7-3; 10 nucleotides align to TRBD1. The V gene end was trimmed by 2 bases and the J gene end by 5 bases; junction bases not matched to a gene: 12. The V gene's germline CDR1 is SGHTA and CDR2 FQGTGA. This CDR3 has 17 residues. In DNA form, the CDR3 reads TGTGCCAGCAGCTTAGGGGTAGGGGACAGGGGTAGAAACGAGCAGTACTTC. Residues: CASSLGVGDRGRNEQYF.

The rearrangement uses TRBV6-5 and TRBJ1-1, with a weak D call TRBD1 (6 bases). The CDR3 totals 12 residues. V was trimmed by 5 bases and J by 5 bases, leaving 9 bases between them. The germline V gene has CDR1 MNHEY and CDR2 SVGAGI. The CDR3 here is CASSKGGTEAFF. Written as DNA, the CDR3 is TGTGCCAGCAGTAAGGGGGGTACTGAAGCTTTCTTT.

The chain uses TRBV19 and TRBJ1-1; D might be TRBD1 (5 bases). This CDR3 comprises 13 residues. CDR1 is LNHDA, CDR2 SQIVND, per germline (reference sequence). Trimming removed 11 bases at V and 5 bases at J, with 18 bases between. The CDR3, as DNA: TGTGCCGCTGCCGGGGCCGCGGAGACTGAAGCTTTCTTT. Translating gives CAAAGAAETEAFF.

The CDR3: CASSLKMGQGTGANVLTF. The CDR3 nucleotides are TGTGCCAGCAGTTTAAAAATGGGGCAGGGCACTGGGGCCAACGTCCTGACTTTC. J is TRBJ2-6 and V is TRBV27, with D maybe TRBD1 (5 bases). The germline V and J ends were trimmed by 2 bases and 2 bases, with 16 bases remaining between them. Germline V gene lookup returns CDR1 MNHEY and CDR2 SMNVEV (reference sequence). This CDR3 has 18 residues.

The chain has TRBV4-2 and TRBJ2-7; 7 nucleotides line up with TRBD2. The CDR3 length is 13 residues. V lost 2 bases, J lost 4 bases, and 2 bases stayed unmatched. Germline lookup yields CDR1 LGHNA and CDR2 YNFKEQ. The CDR3 nucleotides are TGTGCCAGCAGCCAAACTAGCGAATACGAGCAGTACTTC. Translation: CASSQTSEYEQYF.

The V gene is TRBV7-6, the J gene TRBJ2-7, with 10 bases fitting TRBD2. The J segment lost 1 base and the V segment lost 4 bases, leaving 4 bases of the junction unmatched. The CDR3 spans 15 residues. Germline V gene data show CDR1 as SGHVS and CDR2 as FNYEAQ. The CDR3 is CASSSWTSGSYEQYF. In nucleotides, the CDR3 is TGTGCCAGCAGCTCCTGGACTAGCGGTTCCTACGAGCAGTACTTC.

This clone was counted a few times. The chain carries TRBV2 and TRBJ2-2; D remains ambiguous. The CDR3 has 13 residues. The V gene's germline CDR1 is SNHLY and CDR2 FYNNEI. V dropped 4 bases and J dropped 1 base, with 4 bases sitting between them. The CDR3 region is CASSGENTGELFF. The CDR3 DNA follows: TGTGCCAGCAGTGGGGAGAACACCGGGGAGCTGTTTTTT.

The J gene is TRBJ2-4, the V gene TRBV14; perhaps TRBD2 as D (6 bases). The germline CDR1 and CDR2 sequences are SGHDN and FVKESK. This CDR3 region has 15 residues. V dropped 2 bases and J dropped 7 bases, with 15 bases sitting between them. Here the CDR3 reads CASSQRAGRGNIQYF. In nucleotides, the CDR3 is TGTGCCAGCAGCCAACGAGCGGGCCGGGGCAACATTCAGTACTTC. The variable domain in full, completed from reference TRBV14 and TRBJ2-4, reads EAGVTQFPSHSVIEKGQTVTLRCDPISGHDNLYWYRRVMGKEIKFLLHFVKESKQDESGMPNNRFLAERTGGTYSTLKVQPAELEDSGVYFCASSQRAGRGNIQYFGAGTRLSVL.